The 30 T cell receptor beta chains reported below all come from one sample, sequenced in a study of long-term antiretroviral therapy in people with HIV. The authors ran the immunoSEQ assay, v3.0, at survey level. TCRdb's copy holds only in-frame clones and misses some; the assay was immunoSEQ multiplex PCR. The sample shows about 17,000 clones, approximately 73% of them seen only once. Sequencing used unsorted PBMCs, obtained approximately 2.5 years before starting antiretroviral therapy. These receptors were taken from a woman in her forties or fifties with HIV.

This chain joins TRBV27 and TRBJ1-2, with a possible D match to TRBD1 (6 bases). V lost 2 bases and J 6 bases, leaving 10 bases between the germline ends. The germline gives CDR1 MNHEY, CDR2 SMNVEV (reference sequence). This CDR3 region has 13 residues. The CDR3 DNA reads as TGTGCCAGCAGTTTAAAGGGGGAAAATGGCTACACCTTC. It encodes CASSLKGENGYTF.

This chain joins TRBV30 and TRBJ1-1, with a weak D call TRBD1 (6 bases). Deletions cut 2 bases from V and 4 bases from J, with 11 bases between. From germline, CDR1 is GTSNPN and CDR2 SVGIG (reference sequence). The CDR3 spans 13 residues. CDR3 DNA: TGTGCCTGGAGTCGGGGGGCGGGCACTGAAGCTTTCTTT. Translating gives CAWSRGAGTEAFF.

This chain links TRBV5-5 with TRBJ1-6, with a tentative D call TRBD1 (6 bases). This CDR3 is 14 amino acids long. Germline V gene lookup returns CDR1 SGHKS and CDR2 YYEKEE (reference sequence). V was clipped by 4 bases and J by 5 bases, with 10 bases between them. The CDR3 DNA reads TGTGCCAGCAGCGTCCAGGGGAATAATTCACCCCTCCACTTT. It codes for CASSVQGNNSPLHF.

On this clone itself: A junction end diverges from the germline sequence, so it may reflect a read error. This chain links TRBV13 with TRBJ2-5; TRBD1 or TRBD2 may be the D gene (6 bases each). Germline-derived CDR1 and CDR2 are PRHDT and FYEKMQ (reference sequence). The CDR3 totals 14 residues. In nucleotides, the CDR3 is TGTGCCAGCAGCCTAGGGGGGTCTGAAGAGACCCAGTACTTC. It yields the protein CASSLGGSEETQYF.

The genes are TRBV29-1 and TRBJ2-1; D might be TRBD2 (6 bases). Germline V gene sequence: CDR1 SQVTM, CDR2 ANQGSEA. The CDR3 totals 12 residues. The ends were cut back, 2 bases at V and 10 bases at J, with 12 bases in the middle. The CDR3 sequence is CSVEPSGVEQFF. DNA of the CDR3: TGCAGCGTTGAACCTTCGGGGGTCGAGCAGTTCTTC.

J is TRBJ2-3 and V is TRBV4-1; D unclear. V dropped 0 bases and J dropped 3 bases, with 1 base sitting between them. The CDR3 totals 12 residues. Looked up from germline, CDR1 is MGHRA and CDR2 is YSYEKL. The DNA for the CDR3 is TGCGCCAGCAGCCAAGAAACAGATACGCAGTATTTT. This gives the protein CASSQETDTQYF.

This clone was counted a few times. The chain uses TRBV6-5 and TRBJ1-2; D remains unclear. From germline, CDR1 is MNHEY and CDR2 SVGAGI. CDR3 length equals 13 residues. Trimming cost V 2 bases and J 1 base, with 5 bases left between them. The CDR3 protein is CASSYQINYGYTF. The CDR3 DNA sequence: TGTGCCAGCAGTTACCAAATTAACTATGGCTACACCTTC.

This rearrangement joins TRBV7-9 to TRBJ2-5, with a weak D call TRBD1 (5 bases). Germline V gene sequence: CDR1 SEHNR, CDR2 FQNEAQ (reference sequence). V shed 0 bases and J shed 0 bases, with 11 bases lying between them. The CDR3 contains 16 residues. This chain's CDR3 is CASSLARSGNQETQYF. The CDR3 bases are TGTGCCAGCAGCTTAGCGCGGTCAGGGAACCAAGAGACCCAGTACTTC.

V gene TRBV13 combines with J gene TRBJ1-2; a possible D gene is TRBD1 (5 bases). The V gene lost 1 base and the J gene lost 8 bases, with 8 bases spanning the gap. Germline V gene sequence: CDR1 PRHDT, CDR2 FYEKMQ (reference sequence). The CDR3 has 12 residues. CDR3 sequence: CASSLEEGGYTF. CDR3 DNA: TGTGCCAGCAGCTTAGAGGAGGGGGGCTACACCTTC.

This chain joins TRBV6-5 and TRBJ2-1, with D maybe TRBD1 (6 bases). Germline-derived CDR1 and CDR2 are MNHEY and SVGAGI. The CDR3 is 16 amino acids. Trimming pared 4 bases from V and 5 bases from J, leaving 18 bases between. CDR3 sequence reads: CASSSRTGIIDNEQFF. CDR3 nucleotides: TGTGCCAGCAGTTCCCGTACAGGGATAATCGACAATGAGCAGTTCTTC.

This clone was counted once. This rearrangement joins TRBV9 to TRBJ1-4; D unclear. The length of the CDR3 is 14 residues. V lost 0 bases, J lost 7 bases, and 10 bases lay in between. Germline CDR1 SGDLS, CDR2 YYNGEE. The CDR3 sequence: CASSVGGSSEKLFF. DNA of the CDR3: TGTGCCAGCAGCGTAGGGGGATCGAGTGAAAAACTGTTTTTT.

V is TRBV9 and J is TRBJ1-2; tentatively, D is TRBD1 (5 bases). V gave up 5 bases and J gave up 0 bases, with 14 bases separating them. This CDR3 is built from 15 residues. Germline loops: CDR1 SGDLS, CDR2 YYNGEE. CDR3 nucleotides: TGTGCCAGCAGAAGGGGCGACAACTCTAACTATGGCTACACCTTC. Amino acid sequence: CASRRGDNSNYGYTF.

This clone is labeled medium-sized. The gene calls are TRBV2 and TRBJ2-2, with TRBD2 identical over 9 bases. The CDR3 is made up of 15 amino acids. Germline loops: CDR1 SNHLY, CDR2 FYNNEI. Trimming at V came to 6 bases and at J to 4 bases, leaving 6 bases not matched to a gene. CDR3 in amino acids: CASRGGGASTGELFF. In DNA form, the CDR3 reads TGTGCCAGCAGGGGCGGGGGGGCCTCCACCGGGGAGCTGTTTTTT. The full variable domain, completed using reference TRBV2 and TRBJ2-2, is EPEVTQTPSHQVTQMGQEVILRCVPISNHLYFYWYRQILGQKVEFLVSFYNNEISEKSEIFDDQFSVERPDGSNFTLKIRSTKLEDSAMYFCASRGGGASTGELFFGEGSRLTVL.

The gene calls are TRBV5-1 and TRBJ1-2; 8 bases agree with TRBD1. Germline V CDR1 and CDR2: SGHRS, YFSETQ. The ends lost 5 bases at V and 2 bases at J; junction bases unmatched: 14. The CDR3 is 17 residues long. The CDR3 DNA reads TGCGCCAGCAGGCAGCGGGACAGGACCTCTCCAAACTATGGCTACACCTTC. Translated, it gives CASRQRDRTSPNYGYTF.

The rearrangement uses TRBV28 and TRBJ1-2; D gene ambiguous. This CDR3 has 15 residues. Germline values: CDR1 MDHEN, CDR2 SYDVKM. V lost 4 bases and J lost 3, with 15 bases in between. The CDR3 DNA is TGTGCCAGCAGTTCGGGCTCCCGGGAGGACTATGGCTACACCTTC. It yields the protein CASSSGSREDYGYTF.

This sequence joins TRBV7-9 and TRBJ1-3; D possibly corresponds to TRBD1 (6 bases). Trimming stripped 5 bases from V and 7 bases from J, with 18 bases between. CDR1 is SEHNR and CDR2 is FQNEAQ in the germline V gene (reference sequence). The CDR3 length is 15 residues. In DNA, the CDR3 is TGTGCCAGCAGCCCAGAGGCGGGAAGGGGGAACACCATATATTTT. This translates into CASSPEAGRGNTIYF.

The J gene is TRBJ1-4, the V gene TRBV5-1, with D perhaps TRBD1 (6 bases). With 2 bases removed from V and 6 bases from J, the gap between germline ends came to 11 bases. Germline lookup yields CDR1 SGHRS and CDR2 YFSETQ. CDR3 length: 14 amino acids. CDR3 DNA: TGCGCCAGCAGCTTACAGGGTGGTGATGAAAAACTGTTTTTT. This gives the protein CASSLQGGDEKLFF.

Only one count was recorded for this clone. The chain has TRBV2 and TRBJ2-5; D is perhaps TRBD2 (6 bases). The germline V and J ends were trimmed by 8 bases and 5 bases, with 15 bases remaining between them. There are 13 residues in the CDR3. Germline V gene sequence: CDR1 SNHLY, CDR2 FYNNEI. CDR3 in amino acids: CASEAGTSETQYF. CDR3 sequence (DNA): TGTGCCAGCGAGGCGGGGACCTCGGAGACCCAGTACTTC.

Turning to this clone: Sequence at one end of the junction differs from germline and may be a read error. J is TRBJ2-5 and V is TRBV10-2; 11 bases are a match to TRBD2. This CDR3 has 13 amino acids. Germline V gene data show CDR1 as WSHSY and CDR2 as SAAADI. The CDR3 DNA reads TGCGCCAGGAGTGAGGTAGCGGGGGGGCCTTGGGACTTC. Its translation: CARSEVAGGPWDF.

The chain uses TRBV19 and TRBJ1-4; TRBD1 matches 8 bases. Germline CDR1 reads LNHDA; CDR2 reads SQIVND (reference sequence). The trim removed 6 bases at V and 9 bases at J, leaving 9 bases unmatched. The CDR3 contains 14 residues. CDR3 sequence reads: CASSASGTGKKLFF. The CDR3 nucleotides are TGTGCCAGTAGCGCCTCCGGGACAGGAAAAAAACTGTTTTTT.

The CDR3 coding sequence is TGTGCCAGCAGCCAAAGAAGGACTAGCGGGGGAATCTACGAGCAGTACTTC. It codes for CASSQRRTSGGIYEQYF. V and J are TRBV14 and TRBJ2-7, with 13 positions matching TRBD2. Germline assignment: CDR1 SGHDN and CDR2 FVKESK. The CDR3 runs 17 residues. V gave up 2 bases and J gave up 3 bases; unmatched junction bases: 7.

The rearrangement links TRBV11-3 to TRBJ1-1; D gene unclear. The CDR3 has 13 residues. Deletions cut 5 bases from V and 2 bases from J, with 9 bases between. Per germline, CDR1 SGHNT and CDR2 YENEEA. The CDR3 sequence: CASSLRENTEAFF. The CDR3 DNA reads as TGTGCCAGCAGCCTCCGAGAAAACACTGAAGCTTTCTTT.

The chain uses TRBV6-5 and TRBJ2-6; D gene ambiguous. Germline V gene lookup returns CDR1 MNHEY and CDR2 SVGAGI. V gave up 4 bases and J gave up 1 base, with 11 bases separating them. The CDR3 is made up of 16 amino acids. CDR3 residues: CASSFRIASGANVLTF. The CDR3 DNA reads as TGTGCCAGCAGTTTTAGGATTGCATCTGGGGCCAACGTCCTGACTTTC.

V is TRBV10-3 and J is TRBJ1-6, with 7 positions matching TRBD1. The CDR3 sequence is 15 residues long. After removal of 11 bases from V and 7 bases from J, the junction contained 14 bases not matched to a gene. Germline loops: CDR1 ENHRY, CDR2 SYGVKD. CDR3 loop: CASWNRDSANSPLHF. The CDR3, as DNA: TGTGCCTCTTGGAACCGGGACAGCGCAAATTCACCCCTCCACTTT.

This clone rates as medium-sized. V is TRBV5-1 and J is TRBJ1-1; 8 positions match TRBD1. Germline CDR1 is SGHRS and CDR2 is YFSETQ. The CDR3 is 14 residues long. V shed 0 bases and J 4 bases; nucleotides not matched to a gene: 2. The CDR3 region has the DNA TGCGCCAGCAGCTTGGGACAGGGGCCCACTGAAGCTTTCTTT. This codes for CASSLGQGPTEAFF.

The chain is built from TRBV10-3 and TRBJ2-3; D tentatively reads TRBD1 or TRBD2 (5 bases each). The V gene lost 3 bases and the J gene lost 0 bases, with 10 bases spanning the gap. The CDR3 has 15 amino acids. CDR1 is ENHRY and CDR2 is SYGVKD in the germline V gene. CDR3 sequence: CAISDGATSTDTQYF. CDR3 in DNA: TGTGCCATCAGTGACGGGGCCACTAGCACAGATACGCAGTATTTT.

The V and J genes are TRBV27 and TRBJ1-1, with 7 bases that match TRBD1. The germline gives CDR1 MNHEY, CDR2 SMNVEV (reference sequence). Unmatched junction bases numbered 11, after V lost 6 bases and J lost 4 bases. The CDR3 is 15 residues long. The CDR3 sequence: CASSGTALGGTEAFF. The CDR3 DNA reads as TGTGCCAGCAGCGGGACAGCCCTCGGGGGCACTGAAGCTTTCTTT.

This clone was counted once. This sequence joins TRBV7-7 and TRBJ2-3, with unresolved D. This CDR3 comprises 13 residues. V was shortened by 5 bases and J by 0 bases, with 6 bases between the two germline ends. Germline values: CDR1 SSHAT, CDR2 FNYEAQ (reference sequence). The CDR3 sequence is CASSPYSTDTQYF. The CDR3, as DNA: TGTGCCAGCAGCCCGTATAGCACAGATACGCAGTATTTT.

This clone was observed a handful of times. The rearrangement links TRBV27 to TRBJ1-3; D call uncertain. Germline V gene data show CDR1 as MNHEY and CDR2 as SMNVEV (reference sequence). The CDR3 is made up of 14 amino acids. V lost 5 bases and J lost 0, with 8 bases in between. The CDR3 nucleotides are TGTGCCAGCAGTACCGGAAGCTCTGGAAACACCATATATTTT. This codes for CASSTGSSGNTIYF.

CDR3 in amino acids: CSLVGQESSYNSPLHF. For the CDR3, the DNA is TGCAGCTTGGTTGGGCAAGAAAGCTCCTATAATTCACCCCTCCACTTT. The chain combines TRBV29-1 with TRBJ1-6; D is unresolved. The CDR3 runs to 16 residues. The V end was cut by 8 bases, the J end by 0 bases, with 17 bases between. Germline V lookup: CDR1 SQVTM, CDR2 ANQGSEA.